The 20 T cell receptor beta chains presented below share a single source sample, sequenced in a study of radiotherapy plus CTLA-4 blockade in lung cancer. Using immunoSEQ multiplex PCR, the repertoire was profiled, and TCRdb retains in-frame clones only, with some absent. The table lists approximately 100,000 clones, 75% to 85% of them singletons. The sequencing here drew on peripheral blood, taken from a patient treated with radiotherapy plus ipilimumab. All receptors come from a human donor with non-small cell lung cancer who had a partial response to radiotherapy plus ipilimumab.

This rearrangement joins TRBV21-1 to TRBJ1-5. TRBV21-1 is a recognized pseudogene. The CDR3 is 17 amino acids. CDR3 region: CASSLRPGGNGGRAWNF. Here the CDR3 DNA reads TGTGCCAGCAGCCTAAGGCCCGGGGGGAATGGCGGGCGCGCCTGGAATTTT.

This rearrangement joins TRBV9 to TRBJ2-7; 11 bases map to TRBD2. CDR3 length equals 14 residues. With V trimmed by 6 bases and J by 6 bases, 8 bases remained unmatched. The germline V gene has CDR1 SGDLS and CDR2 YYNGEE. CDR3 protein: CASTPTSGKGEQYF. The CDR3, as DNA: TGTGCCAGCACCCCGACTAGCGGGAAAGGCGAGCAGTACTTC.

This chain joins TRBV6-1 and TRBJ1-5; a weak D match, TRBD1 (6 bases). Germline CDR1 is MNHNS and CDR2 is SASEGT. V gave up 2 bases and J gave up 3 bases, with 8 bases separating them. The CDR3 sequence is 14 residues long. The CDR3 loop reads CASSEQGNNQPQHF. As DNA, the CDR3 is TGTGCCAGCAGTGAACAGGGGAACAATCAGCCCCAGCATTTT.

The CDR3 bases are TGCGCCAGCAGCTCCAGACAGGGGGGGTCAGATACGCAGTATTTT. Translation gives CASSSRQGGSDTQYF. V usage is TRBV5-1 and J usage is TRBJ2-3, with TRBD1 matching over 9 bases. Trimming cost V 3 bases and J 4 bases; bases outside gene matches: 6. Germline V lookup: CDR1 SGHRS, CDR2 YFSETQ. The CDR3 has 15 residues.

The chain has TRBV6-1 and TRBJ2-7; D unresolved. Between the trimmed V and J ends, which lost 2 bases and 4 bases, there was a span of 9 bases. The CDR3 length is 13 residues. CDR1 is MNHNS and CDR2 is SASEGT in the germline V gene. Here the CDR3 DNA reads TGTGCCAGCAGTGAATCGGCGGTTTACGAGCAGTACTTC. Translating it yields CASSESAVYEQYF.

The chain recombines TRBV2 with TRBJ2-1; 9 positions match TRBD2. V shed 1 base and J 2 bases; nucleotides not matched to a gene: 6. This CDR3 has 17 residues. CDR1 is SNHLY, CDR2 FYNNEI, per germline. CDR3 in DNA: TGTGCCAGCAGTGAAGGGGGTAGCGGGAGTCCCTACAATGAGCAGTTCTTC. It encodes CASSEGGSGSPYNEQFF. Using reference TRBV2 and TRBJ2-1 for the parts outside the CDR3, the full variable domain is EPEVTQTPSHQVTQMGQEVILRCVPISNHLYFYWYRQILGQKVEFLVSFYNNEISEKSEIFDDQFSVERPDGSNFTLKIRSTKLEDSAMYFCASSEGGSGSPYNEQFFGPGTRLTVL.

The V and J genes are TRBV5-1 and TRBJ2-3; D gene unclear. CDR1 SGHRS and CDR2 YFSETQ come from the germline V gene. This CDR3 spans 15 amino acids. The germline V and J ends were trimmed by 0 bases and 5 bases, with 13 bases remaining between them. CDR3 loop: CASSLVTRLGDTQYF. For the CDR3, the DNA is TGCGCCAGCAGCTTGGTTACCAGGTTGGGAGATACGCAGTATTTT. The variable domain in full, with the rest retrieved from reference TRBV5-1 and TRBJ2-3, is KAGVTQTPRYLIKTRGQQVTLSCSPISGHRSVSWYQQTPGQGLQFLFEYFSETQRNKGNFPGRFSGRQFSNSRSEMNVSTLELGDSALYLCASSLVTRLGDTQYFGPGTRLTVL.

V and J are TRBV5-1 and TRBJ2-1; TRBD1 agrees at 11 bases. There are 15 residues in the CDR3. Germline loops: CDR1 SGHRS, CDR2 YFSETQ. Trimming cost V 6 bases and J 9 bases; bases outside gene matches: 11. The CDR3 loop reads CASNAGTGGYSEQFF. Written as DNA, the CDR3 is TGCGCCAGCAACGCCGGGACAGGGGGTTATAGTGAGCAGTTCTTC. Complete variable domain (other parts from reference TRBV5-1 and TRBJ2-1): KAGVTQTPRYLIKTRGQQVTLSCSPISGHRSVSWYQQTPGQGLQFLFEYFSETQRNKGNFPGRFSGRQFSNSRSEMNVSTLELGDSALYLCASNAGTGGYSEQFFGPGTRLTVL.

This clone has just a few counts. Here the CDR3 reads CASSSAAGGDSPLHF. CDR3 in DNA: TGTGCCAGCAGTTCCGCGGCAGGGGGCGATTCACCCCTCCACTTT. J is TRBJ1-6 and V is TRBV28; 8 bases map to TRBD1. This CDR3 region has 15 residues. After removal of 4 bases from V and 8 bases from J, the junction contained 7 bases not matched to a gene. CDR1 and CDR2 (germline): MDHEN, SYDVKM.

The rearrangement uses TRBV7-9 and TRBJ1-3; TRBD1 matches 8 bases. The germline gives CDR1 SEHNR, CDR2 FQNEAQ (reference sequence). The junction had 12 bases not matched to a gene; V was cut back by 5 bases and J by 0 bases. The CDR3 runs to 18 residues. CDR3 region: CASSRPPGQARSGNTIYF. In DNA form, the CDR3 reads TGTGCCAGCAGCCGCCCCCCGGGACAGGCCCGCTCTGGAAACACCATATATTTT.

This clone has more than one count but fewer than ten. The V and J genes are TRBV5-1 and TRBJ2-3, with no clear D. This CDR3 has 12 residues. Germline CDR1 SGHRS, CDR2 YFSETQ. The V end lost 0 bases, the J end lost 4 bases, and 3 bases lay between the germline ends. In nucleotides, the CDR3 is TGCGCCAGCAGCTTGGCGTCAGATACGCAGTATTTT. Translating gives CASSLASDTQYF.

The V gene is TRBV27, the J gene TRBJ1-1, with TRBD1 as a possible D gene (6 bases). Trimming pared 10 bases from V and 5 bases from J, leaving 17 bases between. CDR1 is MNHEY, CDR2 SMNVEV, per germline (reference sequence). This CDR3 is built from 13 residues. CDR3 residues: CATCPQGSTEAFF. CDR3 bases: TGTGCCACCTGCCCCCAGGGGTCAACTGAAGCTTTCTTT.

This rearrangement joins TRBV5-4 to TRBJ1-2, with no clear D. The V end was cut by 2 bases, the J end by 6 bases, with 20 bases between. CDR3 size: 16 residues. Looked up from germline, CDR1 is SGHNT and CDR2 is YYREEE (reference sequence). The CDR3 reads CASSFYGGSRGDGYTF. The CDR3 coding sequence is TGTGCCAGCAGCTTTTATGGAGGGAGCCGAGGCGATGGCTACACCTTC.

Comment on this clone: One end of the junction fails to match germline, which may point to a read error. This chain connects TRBV11-1 to TRBJ1-1, with D hard to call. Germline values: CDR1 SGHAT, CDR2 FQDESV (reference sequence). The CDR3 sequence is 14 residues long. The CDR3 loop is CASTLNAVNTEAFF. The CDR3 coding sequence is TGTGCCAGCACCTTAAATGCAGTGAACACTGAAGCTTTCTTT.

The chain uses TRBV28 and TRBJ2-2, with TRBD1 matching 10 bases. Looked up from germline, CDR1 is MDHEN and CDR2 is SYDVKM. Trimming took 3 bases from V and 4 from J; bases not matched to a gene: 5. This CDR3 has 16 amino acids. The CDR3 protein is CASSFSRTGGTGELFF. CDR3 in DNA: TGTGCCAGCAGTTTCTCCCGGACAGGGGGCACCGGGGAGCTGTTTTTT.

The chain's CDR3 is CAAFPGQGPLDTEAFF. As DNA, the CDR3 is TGTGCCGCCTTCCCCGGACAGGGACCATTGGACACTGAAGCTTTCTTT. The chain links TRBV10-3 to TRBJ1-1; 8 nucleotides align to TRBD1. The CDR3 runs to 16 residues. Per germline, CDR1 ENHRY and CDR2 SYGVKD. The J segment lost 3 bases and the V segment lost 11 bases, leaving 17 bases of the junction unmatched.

The chain links TRBV6-5 to TRBJ1-4, with a weak D call TRBD1 (6 bases). The length of the CDR3 is 14 residues. The germline CDR1 and CDR2 sequences are MNHEY and SVGAGI. V was shortened by 8 bases and J by 7 bases, with 17 bases between the two germline ends. The CDR3 region is CASGQGSWGEKLFF. The CDR3 nucleotides read TGTGCCAGCGGCCAGGGGTCCTGGGGTGAAAAACTGTTTTTT.

This clone appeared a few times. The chain employs TRBV7-6 and TRBJ2-2; no firm D call. Per germline, CDR1 SGHVS and CDR2 FNYEAQ. CDR3 size: 15 residues. V dropped 1 base and J dropped 1 base, with 7 bases sitting between them. The CDR3 protein is CASSLDEVNTGELFF. In DNA, the CDR3 is TGTGCCAGCAGCTTAGACGAGGTGAACACCGGGGAGCTGTTTTTT.

The chain couples TRBV4-2 to TRBJ2-5; possible D gene TRBD2, 6 bases. Trimming cost V 4 bases and J 5 bases, with 11 bases left between them. Germline assignment: CDR1 LGHNA and CDR2 YNFKEQ. The CDR3 loop spans 13 amino acids. The CDR3, as DNA: TGTGCCAGCAGCCCCAACCGGGGGGAGACCCAGTACTTC. Translated: CASSPNRGETQYF.

The CDR3 sequence is CASSGTRTSFYNEQFF. In DNA form, the CDR3 reads TGTGCCAGCTCCGGGACAAGGACTAGCTTCTACAATGAGCAGTTCTTC. The rearrangement links TRBV25-1 to TRBJ2-1; 8 bases line up with TRBD2. CDR1 and CDR2 (germline): MGHDK, SYGVNS. This CDR3 has 16 residues. Trimming removed 8 bases from V and 3 bases from J; junction bases left unmatched: 12.